The clone carrying this TCR beta chain was counted ten times or more. Its antigen remains unidentified. TCRdb independently ran MiXCR on the reads; one entry per CDR3 protein. The sample holds 700,000 to 850,000 distinct CDR3 sequences, 30% to 35% seen once. These data come from a study of T cell repertoires in cytomegalovirus infection. Turning to the study itself: HLA-C-restricted CMV epitopes, recently identified, and well-studied HLA-B-restricted ones were used by the study. Matching HLA type, along with CMV infection, was indicated by public TCR beta signatures. Broader study findings: The response measured ex vivo was dominated by TCR beta clonotypes (HLA-C-restricted and CMV-specific). Pooled public TCR beta family frequency picked out CMV carriers with the relevant HLA.

CDR3 length: 15 amino acids. Per germline, CDR1 SGDLS and CDR2 YYNGEE. Deletions cut 0 bases from V and 1 base from J, with 10 bases between. The clonotype originates from a human donor in good health (CMV status not recorded). Some clones in this sample may be carry-over from other donors' samples. Specimen: cultured CD8+ T cells from PBMCs, collected from culture after CMV antigen stimulation. The V gene is TRBV9, the J gene TRBJ1-1, with TRBD1 as a possible D gene (6 bases). As DNA, the CDR3 is TGTGCCAGCAGCGTAGTTCGGACAGAGAACACTGAAGCTTTCTTT. This encodes CASSVVRTENTEAFF.